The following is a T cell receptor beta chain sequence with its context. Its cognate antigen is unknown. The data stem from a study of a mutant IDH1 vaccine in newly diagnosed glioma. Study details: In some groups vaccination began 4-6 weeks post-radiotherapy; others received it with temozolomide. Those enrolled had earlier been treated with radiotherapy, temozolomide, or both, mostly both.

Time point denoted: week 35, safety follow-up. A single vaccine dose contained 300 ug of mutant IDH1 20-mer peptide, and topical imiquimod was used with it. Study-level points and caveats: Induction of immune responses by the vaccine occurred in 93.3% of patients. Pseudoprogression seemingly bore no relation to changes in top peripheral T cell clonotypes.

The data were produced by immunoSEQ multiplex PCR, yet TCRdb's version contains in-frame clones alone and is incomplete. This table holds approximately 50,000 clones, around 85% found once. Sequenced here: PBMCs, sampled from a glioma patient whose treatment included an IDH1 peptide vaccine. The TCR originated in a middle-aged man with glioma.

In DNA form, the CDR3 reads TGTGCCAGCATCGGGACAGGGGGCTACGAGCAGTACTTC. It codes for CASIGTGGYEQYF. The chain joins TRBV25-1 to TRBJ2-7; 11 positions match TRBD1. Per the germline V gene, CDR1 is MGHDK and CDR2 is SYGVNS. V lost 7 bases, J lost 3 bases, and 2 bases stayed unmatched. This CDR3 region has 13 residues.